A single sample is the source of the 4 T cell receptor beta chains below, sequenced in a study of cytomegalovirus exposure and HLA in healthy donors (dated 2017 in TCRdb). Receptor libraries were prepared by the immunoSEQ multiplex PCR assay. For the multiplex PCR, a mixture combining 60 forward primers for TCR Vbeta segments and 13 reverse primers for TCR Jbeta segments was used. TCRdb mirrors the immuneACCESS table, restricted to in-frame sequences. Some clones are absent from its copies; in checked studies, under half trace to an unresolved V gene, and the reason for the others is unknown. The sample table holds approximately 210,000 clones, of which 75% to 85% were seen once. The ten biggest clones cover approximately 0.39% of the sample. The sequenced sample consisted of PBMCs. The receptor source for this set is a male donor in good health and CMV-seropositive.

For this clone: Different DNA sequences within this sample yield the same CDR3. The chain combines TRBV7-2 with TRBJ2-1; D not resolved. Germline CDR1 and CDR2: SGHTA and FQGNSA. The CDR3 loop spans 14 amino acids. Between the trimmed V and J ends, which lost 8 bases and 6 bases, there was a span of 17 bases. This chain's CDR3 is CASRLRQALNEQFF. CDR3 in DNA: TGTGCCAGCCGCCTCAGGCAGGCGCTCAATGAGCAGTTCTTC.

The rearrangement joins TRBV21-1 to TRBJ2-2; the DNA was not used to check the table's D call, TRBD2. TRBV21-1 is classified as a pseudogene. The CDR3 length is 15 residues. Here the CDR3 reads CASSNCGGWTGELFF. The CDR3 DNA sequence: TGTGCCAGCAGCAACTGTGGGGGGTGGACCGGGGAGCTGTTTTTT.

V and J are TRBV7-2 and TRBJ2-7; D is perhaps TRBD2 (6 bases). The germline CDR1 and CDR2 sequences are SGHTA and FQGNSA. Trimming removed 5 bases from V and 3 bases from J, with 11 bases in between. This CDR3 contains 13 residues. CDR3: CASSPSGVYEQYF. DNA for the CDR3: TGTGCCAGCAGCCCTTCGGGGGTCTACGAGCAGTACTTC.

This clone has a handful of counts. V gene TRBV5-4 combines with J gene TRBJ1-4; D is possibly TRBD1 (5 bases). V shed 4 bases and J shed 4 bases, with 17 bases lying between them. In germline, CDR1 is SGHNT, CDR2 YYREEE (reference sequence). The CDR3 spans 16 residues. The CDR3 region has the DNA TGTGCCAGCAGCCCAGGATTGATCAGGGATAATGAAAAACTGTTTTTT. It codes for CASSPGLIRDNEKLFF.